The rows below give T cell receptor beta chains drawn from one sample of a study of blood T cell repertoires in COVID-19. Profiled with immunoSEQ multiplex PCR; TCRdb holds only in-frame clones, not every one. The sample yields 360,000 or so clones, about nine tenths seen once. The sequenced material came from PBMCs or T cells enriched from blood (not recorded which). All receptors come from a young woman who had been exposed to COVID-19. Both conserved end residues are part of each CDR3. The D gene is left open where the match is weak. For some rows the clone size is stated as once, few or many, or as a class when expanded; others skip it.

v_call	d_call	clone_size	j_call	cdr3_aa	cdr3_nt
TRBV30	NA	NA	TRBJ2-7	CALGATAVTYEQYF	TGTGCCCTTGGAGCGACGGCGGTGACCTACGAGCAGTACTTC
TRBV24-1	TRBD2	NA	TRBJ2-1	CATSGFTSGIHEQFF	TGTGCCACCAGTGGTTTTACTAGCGGGATCCATGAGCAGTTCTTC
TRBV28	NA	NA	TRBJ1-5	CASSSGGSNQPQHF	TGTGCCAGCAGCTCCGGAGGGAGCAATCAGCCCCAGCATTTT
TRBV27	NA	NA	TRBJ1-4	CASSLARYNEKLFF	TGTGCCAGCAGTTTAGCCAGGTATAATGAAAAACTGTTTTTT
TRBV3-1/TRBV3-2	NA	NA	TRBJ2-5	CASSPHGAQETQYF	TGTGCCAGCAGCCCCCACGGAGCGCAAGAGACCCAGTACTTC
TRBV18	NA	NA	TRBJ2-7	CASSKDRNYEQYF	TGTGCCAGTTCAAAGGACAGAAACTACGAGCAGTACTTC
TRBV6-5	TRBD2	NA	TRBJ2-1	CASSYREVHEQFF	TGTGCCAGCAGTTACCGGGAGGTCCATGAGCAGTTCTTC
TRBV3-1/TRBV3-2	NA	NA	TRBJ2-2	CASSPGTGELFF	TGTGCCAGCAGCCCCGGGACCGGGGAGCTGTTTTTT
TRBV27	NA	NA	TRBJ1-5	CASSLRGDQPQHF	TGTGCCAGCAGTTTACGGGGGGATCAGCCCCAGCATTTT
TRBV15	NA	NA	TRBJ1-5	CATSRRVGGDQPQHF	TGTGCCACCAGCAGGAGGGTGGGGGGGGATCAGCCCCAGCATTTT
TRBV20-1	TRBD2	NA	TRBJ2-2	CSASLAANTGELFF	TGCAGTGCTAGTCTAGCGGCGAACACCGGGGAGCTGTTTTTT
TRBV19	TRBD1	few	TRBJ1-1	CASSIPGQLEAFF	TGTGCCAGTAGTATCCCGGGACAGCTTGAAGCTTTCTTT